Listed below are T cell receptor beta chains from one sample, sequenced in a study of T cell responses to AZD1222 COVID-19 vaccine. This table comes from immunoSEQ multiplex PCR, and its TCRdb copy is limited to in-frame clones, with some not included. This table holds just under 95,000 clones, around nine tenths found once. This sample comprised peripheral blood, obtained on day 0 of AZD1222 vaccination. Every receptor here comes from an adult in good health. CDR3s include the opening cysteine and the closing phenylalanine or tryptophan. D genes are given only for firm matches. A row's size may be missing; if present it is once, few, many or a size class.

TGTGCTAGCAGCTTAGGCTTAGGGGTAGGCGATGAGCAGTTCTTC,CASSLGLGVGDEQFF,NA,TRBJ2-1,TRBV7-7,NA
TGCGCCAGCAGCGTAGGTCCCGGGACAGGGTATGCCGGGGAGCTGTTTTTT,CASSVGPGTGYAGELFF,NA,TRBJ2-2,TRBV5-1,TRBD1
TGTGCCAGCAGTGGAAACAGGGGCCCCCGGGATTCACCCCTCCACTTT,CASSGNRGPRDSPLHF,NA,TRBJ1-6,TRBV25-1,TRBD1
TGTGCCAGCACGGGGATTGGCAATCAGCCCCAGCATTTT,CASTGIGNQPQHF,NA,TRBJ1-5,TRBV7-9,NA
TGTGCCAGCAGCATACAGGGTTATAGCAATCAGCCCCAGCATTTT,CASSIQGYSNQPQHF,NA,TRBJ1-5,TRBV7-2,NA
TGCGCCAGCAGTGAAAACACAAACACTGAAGCTTTCTTT,CASSENTNTEAFF,once,TRBJ1-1,TRBV10-2,NA
TGTGCCAGTAGTTCGGGACTAGCGTTCCAAGAGACCCAGTACTTC,CASSSGLAFQETQYF,NA,TRBJ2-5,TRBV19,TRBD2
TGTGCCACCAGCACCAGAAGAAATTCACCCCTCCACTTT,CATSTRRNSPLHF,NA,TRBJ1-6,TRBV15,NA
TGTGCCAGCAGTTTATCCGGGCCTCTAGCGGGCGCAGAGACCCAGTACTTC,CASSLSGPLAGAETQYF,NA,TRBJ2-5,TRBV27,TRBD2
TGCGCCAGCAGTGTCGCTAGCGGCACAGATACGCAGTATTTT,CASSVASGTDTQYF,NA,TRBJ2-3,TRBV10-2,NA
TGTGCCAGCAGTTCCACGGGTCAGCCCCAGCATTTT,CASSSTGQPQHF,NA,TRBJ1-5,TRBV27,NA
TGTGCCAGCAAGGGACAGGGGGACACCGGGGAGCTGTTTTTT,CASKGQGDTGELFF,few,TRBJ2-2,TRBV6-5,TRBD1
TGTGCCAGCAGGCGGGACAGCCACGAGCAGTACTTC,CASRRDSHEQYF,NA,TRBJ2-7,TRBV12-3/TRBV12-4,NA
TGCGCCAGCAGTCAATCGGGCAGGGGTGGAAACACCATATATTTT,CASSQSGRGGNTIYF,once,TRBJ1-3,TRBV23-1,NA
TGTGCCAGTGGAGGAGGGACTGGGGCCAACGTCCTGACTTTC,CASGGGTGANVLTF,NA,TRBJ2-6,TRBV19,NA
TGTGCCAGCAGTTTAAACCCGGGCAGTAACTATGGCTACACCTTC,CASSLNPGSNYGYTF,NA,TRBJ1-2,TRBV28,NA
TGTGCCAGCAGCCAGGGACAGGGGGCCAACGAGCAGTACTTC,CASSQGQGANEQYF,NA,TRBJ2-7,TRBV4-2,TRBD1
TGCGCCAGCAGCTTAGCGGGCAGCTACGAGCAGTACTTC,CASSLAGSYEQYF,NA,TRBJ2-7,TRBV5-1,NA
TGCGCCAGCAGCTTGGACTTTCCGAGCTCCTACAATGAGCAGTTCTTC,CASSLDFPSSYNEQFF,once,TRBJ2-1,TRBV5-1,NA
TGTGCCAGCAGCTTAGTCGCAGGTCTGACCTACGAGCAGTACTTC,CASSLVAGLTYEQYF,NA,TRBJ2-7,TRBV7-9,NA
TGTGCCAGCTCCCTTGGGGCGGCTAATGAAAAACTGTTTTTT,CASSLGAANEKLFF,NA,TRBJ1-4,TRBV19,NA
TGTGCCAGCAGCTCGGACGGACAGGGGAATGAAAAACTGTTTTTT,CASSSDGQGNEKLFF,NA,TRBJ1-4,TRBV5-5,TRBD1
TGTGCCAGCAGGCGCCGGCCAGGGTCCGATGAGCAGTTCTTC,CASRRRPGSDEQFF,NA,TRBJ2-1,TRBV27,NA
TGTGCCAGCAGCCCTTCGCGGGAAAGTGAAGCTTTCTTT,CASSPSRESEAFF,NA,TRBJ1-1,TRBV7-9,NA